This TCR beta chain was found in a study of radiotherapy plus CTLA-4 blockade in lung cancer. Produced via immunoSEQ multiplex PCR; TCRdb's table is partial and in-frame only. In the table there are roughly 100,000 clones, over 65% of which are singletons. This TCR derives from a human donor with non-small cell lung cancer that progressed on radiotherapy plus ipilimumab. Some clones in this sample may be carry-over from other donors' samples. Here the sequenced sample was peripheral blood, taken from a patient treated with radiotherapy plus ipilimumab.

The CDR3 coding sequence is TGTGCCAGCAGTCCCTTAAGTAGCGGGGGACCAGAGACCCAGTACTTC. This gives the protein CASSPLSSGGPETQYF. V is TRBV25-1 and J is TRBJ2-5, with 9 bases lining up with TRBD2. With V trimmed by 5 bases and J by 4 bases, 11 bases remained unmatched. Germline CDR1 reads MGHDK; CDR2 reads SYGVNS. This CDR3 is built from 16 residues.